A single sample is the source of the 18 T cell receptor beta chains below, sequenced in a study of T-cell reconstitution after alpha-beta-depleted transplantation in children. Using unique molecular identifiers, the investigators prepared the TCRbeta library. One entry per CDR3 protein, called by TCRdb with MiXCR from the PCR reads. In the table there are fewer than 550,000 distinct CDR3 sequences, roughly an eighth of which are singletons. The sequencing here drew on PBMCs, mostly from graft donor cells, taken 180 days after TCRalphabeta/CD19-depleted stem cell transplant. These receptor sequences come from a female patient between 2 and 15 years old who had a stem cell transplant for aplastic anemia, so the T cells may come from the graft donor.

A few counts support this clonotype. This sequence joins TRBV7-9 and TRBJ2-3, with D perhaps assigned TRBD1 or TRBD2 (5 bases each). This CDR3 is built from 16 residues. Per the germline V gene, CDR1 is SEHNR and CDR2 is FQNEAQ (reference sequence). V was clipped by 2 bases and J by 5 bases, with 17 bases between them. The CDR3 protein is CASSLSWDPSLDTQYF. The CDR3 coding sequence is TGTGCCAGCAGCTTAAGTTGGGACCCATCATTAGATACGCAGTATTTT. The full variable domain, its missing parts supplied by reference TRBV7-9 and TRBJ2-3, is DTGVSQNPRHKITKRGQNVTFRCDPISEHNRLYWYRQTLGQGPEFLTYFQNEAQLEKSRLLSDRFSAERPKGSFSTLEIQRTEQGDSAMYLCASSLSWDPSLDTQYFGPGTRLTVL.

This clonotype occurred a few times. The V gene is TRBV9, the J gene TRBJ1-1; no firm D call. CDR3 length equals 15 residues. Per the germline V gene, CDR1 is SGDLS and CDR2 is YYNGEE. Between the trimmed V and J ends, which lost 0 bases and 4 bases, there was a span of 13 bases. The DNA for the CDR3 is TGTGCCAGCAGCGTAGAGCCAGTCAAAAGCACTGAAGCTTTCTTT. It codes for CASSVEPVKSTEAFF.

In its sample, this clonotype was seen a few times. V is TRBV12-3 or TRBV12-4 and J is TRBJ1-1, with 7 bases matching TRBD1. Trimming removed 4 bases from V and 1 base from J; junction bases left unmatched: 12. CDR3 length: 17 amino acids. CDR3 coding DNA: TGTGCCAGCAGTTCCCTCCAAGACAGGGTACGGAACACTGAAGCTTTCTTT. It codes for CASSSLQDRVRNTEAFF.

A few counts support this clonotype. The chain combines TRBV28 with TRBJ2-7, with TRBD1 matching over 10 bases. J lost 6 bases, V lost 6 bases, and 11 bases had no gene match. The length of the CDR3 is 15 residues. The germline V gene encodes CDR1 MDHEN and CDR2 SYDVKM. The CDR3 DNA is TGTGCCAGCAGGTCGACCGGGACAGGGGTAATCGAGCAGTACTTC. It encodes CASRSTGTGVIEQYF.

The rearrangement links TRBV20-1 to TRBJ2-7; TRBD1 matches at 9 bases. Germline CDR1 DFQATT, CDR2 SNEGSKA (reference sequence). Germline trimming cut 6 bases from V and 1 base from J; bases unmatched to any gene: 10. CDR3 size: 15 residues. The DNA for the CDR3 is TGCAGTGCAACCGTCCCGGGACAGGGTTCCTACGAGCAGTACTTC. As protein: CSATVPGQGSYEQYF.

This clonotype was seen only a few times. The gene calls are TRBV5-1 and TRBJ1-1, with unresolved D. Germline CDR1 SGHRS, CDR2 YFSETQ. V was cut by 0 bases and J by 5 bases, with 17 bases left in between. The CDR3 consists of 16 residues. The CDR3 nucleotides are TGCGCCAGCAGCTTGGGACGAGGGCACCGTAAGACTGAAGCTTTCTTT. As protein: CASSLGRGHRKTEAFF.

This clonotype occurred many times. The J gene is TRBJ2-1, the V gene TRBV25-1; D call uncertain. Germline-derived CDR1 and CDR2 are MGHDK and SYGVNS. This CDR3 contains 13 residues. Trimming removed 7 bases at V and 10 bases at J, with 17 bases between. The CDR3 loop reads CASTPSGVREQFF. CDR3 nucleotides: TGTGCCAGCACTCCCTCAGGAGTCCGGGAGCAGTTCTTC.

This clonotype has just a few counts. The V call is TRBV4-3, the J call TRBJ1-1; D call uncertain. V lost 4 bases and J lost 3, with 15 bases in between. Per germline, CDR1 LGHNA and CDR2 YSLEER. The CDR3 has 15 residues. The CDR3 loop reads CASSRHGFEDTEAFF. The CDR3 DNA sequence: TGCGCCAGCAGCCGCCATGGGTTCGAGGACACTGAAGCTTTCTTT.

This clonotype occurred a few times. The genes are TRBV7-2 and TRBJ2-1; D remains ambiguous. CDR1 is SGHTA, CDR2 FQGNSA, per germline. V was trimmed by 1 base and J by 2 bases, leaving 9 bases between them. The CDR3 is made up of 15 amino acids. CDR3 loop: CASSLVPLTYNEQFF. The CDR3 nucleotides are TGTGCCAGCAGCTTAGTCCCTCTTACCTACAATGAGCAGTTCTTC.

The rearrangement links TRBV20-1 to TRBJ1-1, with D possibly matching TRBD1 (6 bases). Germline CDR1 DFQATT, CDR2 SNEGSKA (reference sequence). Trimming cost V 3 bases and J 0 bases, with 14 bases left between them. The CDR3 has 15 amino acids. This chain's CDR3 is CSASVTGRLNTEAFF. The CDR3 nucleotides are TGCAGTGCTAGTGTAACAGGGAGATTGAACACTGAAGCTTTCTTT.

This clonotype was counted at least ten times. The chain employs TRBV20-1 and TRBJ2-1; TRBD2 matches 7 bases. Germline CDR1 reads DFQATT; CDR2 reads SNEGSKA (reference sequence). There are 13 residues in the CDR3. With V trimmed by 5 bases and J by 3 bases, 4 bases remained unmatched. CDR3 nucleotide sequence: TGCAGTGCTGGGAGGGACGTCTACAATGAGCAGTTCTTC. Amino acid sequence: CSAGRDVYNEQFF.

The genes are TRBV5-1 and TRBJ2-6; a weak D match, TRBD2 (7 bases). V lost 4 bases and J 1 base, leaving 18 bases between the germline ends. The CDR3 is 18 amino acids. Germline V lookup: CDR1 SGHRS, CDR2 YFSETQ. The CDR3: CASSPAGDIKSGANVLTF. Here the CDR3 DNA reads TGCGCCAGCAGCCCCGCGGGGGACATTAAATCTGGGGCCAACGTCCTGACTTTC. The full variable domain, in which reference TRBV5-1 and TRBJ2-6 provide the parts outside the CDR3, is KAGVTQTPRYLIKTRGQQVTLSCSPISGHRSVSWYQQTPGQGLQFLFEYFSETQRNKGNFPGRFSGRQFSNSRSEMNVSTLELGDSALYLCASSPAGDIKSGANVLTFGAGSRLTVL.

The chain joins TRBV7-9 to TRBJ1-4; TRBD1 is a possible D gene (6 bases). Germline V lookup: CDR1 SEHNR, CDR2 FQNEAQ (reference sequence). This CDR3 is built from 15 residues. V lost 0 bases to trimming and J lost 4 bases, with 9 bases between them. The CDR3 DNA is TGTGCCAGCAGCTTAGCCGGGACAAGTAATGAAAAACTGTTTTTT. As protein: CASSLAGTSNEKLFF.

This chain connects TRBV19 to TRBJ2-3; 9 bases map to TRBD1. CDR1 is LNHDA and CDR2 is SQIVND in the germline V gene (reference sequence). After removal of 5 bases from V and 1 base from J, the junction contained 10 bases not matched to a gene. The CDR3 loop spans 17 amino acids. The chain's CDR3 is CASSPRGQGGGTDTQYF. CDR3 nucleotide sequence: TGTGCCAGTAGTCCACGGGGACAGGGCGGCGGCACAGATACGCAGTATTTT. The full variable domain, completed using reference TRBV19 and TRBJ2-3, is DGGITQSPKYLFRKEGQNVTLSCEQNLNHDAMYWYRQDPGQGLRLIYYSQIVNDFQKGDIAEGYSVSREKKESFPLTVTSAQKNPTAFYLCASSPRGQGGGTDTQYFGPGTRLTVL.

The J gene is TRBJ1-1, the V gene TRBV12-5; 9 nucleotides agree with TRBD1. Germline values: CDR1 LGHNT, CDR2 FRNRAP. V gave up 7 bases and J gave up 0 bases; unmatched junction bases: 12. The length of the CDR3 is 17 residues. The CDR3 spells CASVSTRGQGMNTEAFF. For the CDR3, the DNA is TGTGCTAGTGTTAGCACCCGGGGACAGGGAATGAACACTGAAGCTTTCTTT.

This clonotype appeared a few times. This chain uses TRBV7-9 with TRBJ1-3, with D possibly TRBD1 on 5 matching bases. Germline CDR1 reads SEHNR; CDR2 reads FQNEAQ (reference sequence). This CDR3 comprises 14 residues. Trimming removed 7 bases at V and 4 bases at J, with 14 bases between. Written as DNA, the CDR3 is TGTGCCAGCATCAAGGGCAGGGCCGGAAACACCATATATTTT. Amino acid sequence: CASIKGRAGNTIYF.

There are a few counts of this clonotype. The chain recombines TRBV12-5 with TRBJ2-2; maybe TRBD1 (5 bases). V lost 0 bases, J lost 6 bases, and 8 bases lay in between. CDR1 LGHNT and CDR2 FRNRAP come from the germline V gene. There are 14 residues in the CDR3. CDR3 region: CASGLVSGSGELFF. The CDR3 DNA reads TGTGCTAGTGGTTTGGTCTCAGGGTCCGGGGAGCTGTTTTTT.

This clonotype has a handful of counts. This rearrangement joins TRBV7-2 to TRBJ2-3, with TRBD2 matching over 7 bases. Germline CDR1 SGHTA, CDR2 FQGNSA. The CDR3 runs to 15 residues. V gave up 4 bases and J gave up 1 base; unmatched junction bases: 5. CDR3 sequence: CASSSPSGRTDTQYF. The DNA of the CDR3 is TGTGCCAGCAGCTCACCTAGCGGCCGCACAGATACGCAGTATTTT.